These 26 T cell receptor beta chains came from one sample sequenced in a study of blood T cell repertoires in COVID-19. Here immunoSEQ multiplex PCR was the method, and the copy in TCRdb shows in-frame clones only, minus some. This table holds over 85,000 clones, around 86% found once. Sequenced input: peripheral blood. All receptors derive from a middle-aged man with acute or convalescent COVID-19.

J is TRBJ1-2 and V is TRBV29-1; no clear D gene. This CDR3 has 13 residues. With 0 bases removed from V and 4 bases from J, the gap between germline ends came to 9 bases. Germline assignment: CDR1 SQVTM and CDR2 ANQGSEA. DNA of the CDR3: TGCAGCGTTGAAGATAGTACAGCCTATGGCTACACCTTC. Residues: CSVEDSTAYGYTF.

The chain links TRBV30 to TRBJ1-6, with TRBD1 as a possible D gene (6 bases). Germline V lookup: CDR1 GTSNPN, CDR2 SVGIG (reference sequence). The CDR3 length is 13 residues. Trimming stripped 3 bases from V and 6 bases from J, with 9 bases between. CDR3 in DNA: TGTGCCTGGAGGGCAGGGGCTAATTCACCCCTCCACTTT. This codes for CAWRAGANSPLHF.

The V and J genes are TRBV5-4 and TRBJ2-6, with a possible D match to TRBD2 (5 bases). This CDR3 is 15 amino acids long. The V end lost 3 bases, the J end lost 2 bases, and 9 bases lay between the germline ends. CDR1 and CDR2 (germline): SGHNT, YYREEE (reference sequence). The CDR3 spells CASSSRGAGANVLTF. As DNA, the CDR3 is TGTGCCAGCAGCTCTCGGGGAGCTGGGGCCAACGTCCTGACTTTC.

This chain uses TRBV29-1 with TRBJ2-3; D unresolved. The CDR3 is 12 residues long. V was pared by 3 bases and J by 1 base, with 5 bases between. Per the germline V gene, CDR1 is SQVTM and CDR2 is ANQGSEA. CDR3 sequence (DNA): TGCAGCGTTGATGCGGGCACAGATACGCAGTATTTT. Translation: CSVDAGTDTQYF.

The sample holds one count of this clone. The rearrangement uses TRBV5-8 and TRBJ1-4, with 8 bases fitting TRBD1. CDR3 length: 14 amino acids. CDR1 and CDR2 from the germline V gene are SGHTS and YDEGEE. V was pared by 7 bases and J by 6 bases, with 8 bases of the junction left unmatched. DNA of the CDR3: TGTGCCAGCGGCAGGGGGCAAAGGGATGAAAAACTGTTTTTT. Its translation is CASGRGQRDEKLFF.

The CDR3 DNA follows: TGTGCCAGCAGCCTGCAGGGTCCCCCCTACGAGCAGTACTTC. The encoded protein is CASSLQGPPYEQYF. This chain connects TRBV5-4 to TRBJ2-7; D perhaps matches TRBD1 (5 bases). The CDR3 is 14 amino acids. V was pared by 4 bases and J by 2 bases, with 13 bases between. The germline gives CDR1 SGHNT, CDR2 YYREEE (reference sequence). The variable domain in full, with the rest retrieved from reference TRBV5-4 and TRBJ2-7, is ETGVTQSPTHLIKTRGQQVTLRCSSQSGHNTVSWYQQALGQGPQFIFQYYREEENGRGNFPPRFSGLQFPNYSSELNVNALELDDSALYLCASSLQGPPYEQYFGPGTRLTVT.

The chain joins TRBV19 to TRBJ1-5; 7 nucleotides align to TRBD1. Germline values: CDR1 LNHDA, CDR2 SQIVND (reference sequence). J gave up 7 bases and V 8 bases, and 8 bases lay outside the gene matches. The CDR3 covers 13 residues. The CDR3 spells CASGDRWQQPQHF. CDR3 coding DNA: TGTGCCAGTGGGGACAGATGGCAGCAGCCCCAGCATTTT.

The chain links TRBV27 to TRBJ1-1; D is uncertain. Germline CDR1 and CDR2: MNHEY and SMNVEV (reference sequence). CDR3 length equals 13 residues. V was pared by 6 bases and J by 5 bases, with 13 bases between. This CDR3 reads CASRAGGRTEAFF. The CDR3 coding sequence is TGTGCCAGCAGGGCAGGTGGTCGGACTGAAGCTTTCTTT.

The J gene is TRBJ1-4, the V gene TRBV19, with D unresolved. Germline CDR1 reads LNHDA; CDR2 reads SQIVND (reference sequence). The CDR3 contains 17 residues. V dropped 0 bases and J dropped 0 bases, with 11 bases sitting between them. Here the CDR3 reads CASSIEPARATNEKLFF. The CDR3 region has the DNA TGTGCCAGTAGTATAGAACCAGCGCGTGCAACTAATGAAAAACTGTTTTTT.

This chain joins TRBV19 and TRBJ2-7, with 7 bases that match TRBD2. The CDR3 has 12 amino acids. V shed 10 bases and J 4 bases; nucleotides not matched to a gene: 7. The germline gives CDR1 LNHDA, CDR2 SQIVND (reference sequence). The CDR3 spells CATDSGGYEQYF. CDR3 bases: TGTGCCACCGACTCGGGAGGATACGAGCAGTACTTC.

Only one count was recorded for this clone. This rearrangement joins TRBV4-2 to TRBJ2-1; D is perhaps TRBD2 (5 bases). The germline CDR1 and CDR2 sequences are LGHNA and YNFKEQ. V dropped 1 base and J dropped 0 bases, with 10 bases sitting between them. This CDR3 comprises 16 residues. In DNA form, the CDR3 reads TGTGCCAGCAGCCAAGTGGTAGCGAACTCCTACAATGAGCAGTTCTTC. Residues: CASSQVVANSYNEQFF.

The chain recombines TRBV5-5 with TRBJ2-2; D is possibly TRBD1 (5 bases). The CDR3 length is 16 residues. Trimming removed 0 bases at V and 2 bases at J, with 11 bases between. CDR1 is SGHKS and CDR2 is YYEKEE in the germline V gene (reference sequence). CDR3: CASSLGSRANTGELFF. In DNA form, the CDR3 reads TGTGCCAGCAGCTTGGGTTCCAGGGCTAACACCGGGGAGCTGTTTTTT.

As for this clone: Within the sample, other DNA sequences also encode this same CDR3. The chain has TRBV5-1 and TRBJ1-1; a possible D gene is TRBD1 (6 bases). CDR1 is SGHRS, CDR2 YFSETQ, per germline. The ends were cut back, 0 bases at V and 3 bases at J, with 6 bases in the middle. The CDR3 contains 13 residues. In nucleotides, the CDR3 is TGCGCCAGCAGCTTGGCAGGGGACACTGAAGCTTTCTTT. This codes for CASSLAGDTEAFF.

The chain carries TRBV10-3 and TRBJ2-2; D remains unclear. The CDR3 spans 14 residues. Looked up from germline, CDR1 is ENHRY and CDR2 is SYGVKD. The ends were cut back, 10 bases at V and 1 base at J, with 13 bases in the middle. The CDR3 DNA reads as TGTGCCACCAATGCGGAAGTGAACACCGGGGAGCTGTTTTTT. This codes for CATNAEVNTGELFF.

The CDR3 here is CSASRQGGRSSYNEQFF. Written as DNA, the CDR3 is TGCAGTGCCAGTAGACAGGGGGGCCGGAGCTCCTACAATGAGCAGTTCTTC. V usage is TRBV20-1 and J usage is TRBJ2-1, with 9 bases identical to TRBD1. The CDR3 contains 17 residues. Germline V CDR1 and CDR2: DFQATT, SNEGSKA (reference sequence). The J segment lost 0 bases and the V segment lost 6 bases, leaving 12 bases of the junction unmatched.

This clone was observed a handful of times. The CDR3 sequence is CASSFSLRLAGASGELFF. The CDR3 region has the DNA TGTGCCAGCAGTTTTAGTCTGCGGCTAGCGGGAGCAAGCGGGGAGCTGTTTTTT. The gene calls are TRBV27 and TRBJ2-2; 10 bases match TRBD2. Germline lookup yields CDR1 MNHEY and CDR2 SMNVEV (reference sequence). V lost 3 bases to trimming and J lost 7 bases; unmatched junction nucleotides: 14. The CDR3 spans 18 residues.

This clone was recorded only once. V usage is TRBV2 and J usage is TRBJ2-1, with 9 nucleotides matching TRBD2. Unmatched junction bases numbered 8, after V lost 6 bases and J lost 5 bases. Per the germline V gene, CDR1 is SNHLY and CDR2 is FYNNEI. The CDR3 spans 15 residues. In nucleotides, the CDR3 is TGTGCCAGCAGCCCTGGACTAGCGCGAAACAATGAGCAGTTCTTC. Its protein product is CASSPGLARNNEQFF.

This chain links TRBV25-1 with TRBJ1-1, with D unclear. This CDR3 has 13 amino acids. Per germline, CDR1 MGHDK and CDR2 SYGVNS. V was pared by 6 bases and J by 0 bases, with 8 bases between. The CDR3 DNA reads TGTGCCAGCAGGGAAACAGTGAACACTGAAGCTTTCTTT. As protein: CASRETVNTEAFF.

The chain carries TRBV2 and TRBJ2-7; D is undetermined. Per germline, CDR1 SNHLY and CDR2 FYNNEI. CDR3 length: 16 amino acids. V was clipped by 1 base and J by 2 bases, with 15 bases between them. CDR3 loop: CASSEGPVITAYEQYF. In DNA form, the CDR3 reads TGTGCCAGCAGTGAAGGTCCGGTGATTACCGCCTACGAGCAGTACTTC.

This chain joins TRBV2 and TRBJ2-2, with D maybe TRBD1 (5 bases). In germline, CDR1 is SNHLY, CDR2 FYNNEI. Trimming shortened V by 2 bases and J by 1 base, and 8 bases separated the two germline ends. The CDR3 has 15 amino acids. The CDR3 DNA sequence: TGTGCCAGCAGTGAATGGCAGGGGAACACCGGGGAGCTGTTTTTT. This codes for CASSEWQGNTGELFF.

J is TRBJ1-6 and V is TRBV13; 7 nucleotides agree with TRBD1. From germline, CDR1 is PRHDT and CDR2 FYEKMQ (reference sequence). With V trimmed by 0 bases and J by 9 bases, 2 bases remained unmatched. The CDR3 covers 14 residues. The DNA for the CDR3 is TGTGCCAGCAGCTTAGGTAGACAGGGTTCACCCCTCCACTTT. It yields the protein CASSLGRQGSPLHF.

This clone has a handful of counts. Compared with germline, one end of the junction differs, possibly owing to a read error. This chain links TRBV6-2 or TRBV6-3 with TRBJ2-4, with a weak D call TRBD1 (7 bases). The CDR3 covers 11 residues. Looked up from germline, CDR1 is MNHEY and CDR2 is SVGEGT. The CDR3: CASSAGTASAF. The CDR3 coding sequence is TGTGCCAGCAGTGCCGGGACAGCTAGCGCTTTC.

The chain is built from TRBV11-2 and TRBJ2-2, with D maybe TRBD2 (6 bases). V lost 4 bases and J lost 1, with 16 bases in between. CDR3 length equals 17 residues. Germline lookup yields CDR1 SGHAT and CDR2 FQNNGV. The CDR3 DNA reads as TGTGCCAGCAGCTCCGGCCGGGGGAGTGAGAACACCGGGGAGCTGTTTTTT. Protein: CASSSGRGSENTGELFF.

V usage is TRBV14 and J usage is TRBJ2-3; D gene uncertain. Germline CDR1 is SGHDN and CDR2 is FVKESK. The CDR3 sequence is 15 residues long. Deletions cut 1 base from V and 5 bases from J, with 13 bases between. The CDR3 sequence: CASSQVSFSGDTQYF. In DNA, the CDR3 is TGTGCCAGCAGCCAAGTTTCTTTCTCGGGAGATACGCAGTATTTT.

This rearrangement joins TRBV6-5 to TRBJ1-3; D gene ambiguous. The CDR3 loop spans 16 amino acids. Looked up from germline, CDR1 is MNHEY and CDR2 is SVGAGI. Trimming left V 0 bases short and J 0 bases short, with 9 bases between. The CDR3 nucleotides are TGTGCCAGCAGTTACTCGACGGGGATCTCTGGAAACACCATATATTTT. Protein sequence: CASSYSTGISGNTIYF.

Here the CDR3 DNA reads TGTGCCAGCAGCCAGGGCAGGATTGAAGCTTTCTTT. Translated, it gives CASSQGRIEAFF. V usage is TRBV3-1 (or the pseudogene TRBV3-2) and J usage is TRBJ1-1; no firm D call. V lost 3 bases and J 7 bases, leaving 9 bases between the germline ends. The CDR3 extends over 12 amino acids. CDR1 LGHDT and CDR2 YNNKEL come from the germline V gene (reference sequence).